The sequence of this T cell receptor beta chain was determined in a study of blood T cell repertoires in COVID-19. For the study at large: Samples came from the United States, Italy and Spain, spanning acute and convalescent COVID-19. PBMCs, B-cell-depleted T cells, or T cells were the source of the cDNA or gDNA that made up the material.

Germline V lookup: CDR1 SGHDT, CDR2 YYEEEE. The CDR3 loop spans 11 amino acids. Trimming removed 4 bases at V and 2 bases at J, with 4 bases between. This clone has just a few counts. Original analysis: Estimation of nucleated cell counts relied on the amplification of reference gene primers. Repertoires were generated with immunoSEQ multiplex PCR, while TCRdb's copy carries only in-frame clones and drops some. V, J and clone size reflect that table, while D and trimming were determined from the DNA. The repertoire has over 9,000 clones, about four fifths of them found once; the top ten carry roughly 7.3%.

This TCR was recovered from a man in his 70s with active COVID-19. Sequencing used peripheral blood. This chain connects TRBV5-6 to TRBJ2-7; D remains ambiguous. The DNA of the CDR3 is TGTGCCAGCAGCACGGCCTACGAGCAGTACTTC. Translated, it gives CASSTAYEQYF.